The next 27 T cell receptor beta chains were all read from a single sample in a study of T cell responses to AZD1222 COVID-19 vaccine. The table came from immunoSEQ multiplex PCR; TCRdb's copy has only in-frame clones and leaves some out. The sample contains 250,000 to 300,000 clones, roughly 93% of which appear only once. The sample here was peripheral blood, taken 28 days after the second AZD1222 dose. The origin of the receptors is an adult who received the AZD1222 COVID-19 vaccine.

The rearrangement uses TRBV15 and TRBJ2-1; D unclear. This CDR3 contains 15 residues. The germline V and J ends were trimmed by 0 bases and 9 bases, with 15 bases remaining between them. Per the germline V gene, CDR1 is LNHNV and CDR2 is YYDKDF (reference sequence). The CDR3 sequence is CATSRDRSRLGEQFF. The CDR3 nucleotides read TGTGCCACCAGCAGAGATAGGAGTAGATTAGGTGAGCAGTTCTTC.

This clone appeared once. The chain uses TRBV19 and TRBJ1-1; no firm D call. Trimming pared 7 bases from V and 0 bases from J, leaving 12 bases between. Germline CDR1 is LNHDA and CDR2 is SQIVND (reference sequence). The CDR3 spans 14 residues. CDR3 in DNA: TGTGCCAGTACCCTACGACGGATGAACACTGAAGCTTTCTTT. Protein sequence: CASTLRRMNTEAFF. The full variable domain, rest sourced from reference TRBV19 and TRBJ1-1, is DGGITQSPKYLFRKEGQNVTLSCEQNLNHDAMYWYRQDPGQGLRLIYYSQIVNDFQKGDIAEGYSVSREKKESFPLTVTSAQKNPTAFYLCASTLRRMNTEAFFGQGTRLTVV.

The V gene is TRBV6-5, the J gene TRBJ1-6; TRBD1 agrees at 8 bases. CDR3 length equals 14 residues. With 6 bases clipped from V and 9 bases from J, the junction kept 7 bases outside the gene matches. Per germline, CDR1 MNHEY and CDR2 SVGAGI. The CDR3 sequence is CASSTDRGGSPLHF. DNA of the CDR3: TGTGCCAGCAGCACAGACAGGGGAGGTTCACCCCTCCACTTT.

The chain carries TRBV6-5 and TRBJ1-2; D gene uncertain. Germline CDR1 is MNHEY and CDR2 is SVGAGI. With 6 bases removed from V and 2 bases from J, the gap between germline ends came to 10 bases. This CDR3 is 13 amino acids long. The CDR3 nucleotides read TGTGCCAGCAGCCCCGGGAAGAACTATGGCTACACCTTC. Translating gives CASSPGKNYGYTF.

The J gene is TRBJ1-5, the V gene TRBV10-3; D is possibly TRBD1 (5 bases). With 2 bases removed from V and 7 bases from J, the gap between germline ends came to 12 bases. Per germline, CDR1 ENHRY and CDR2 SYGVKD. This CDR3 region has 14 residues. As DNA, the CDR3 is TGTGCCATCAGTGAGGGGACGGTTGGGCAGCCCCAGCATTTT. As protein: CAISEGTVGQPQHF.

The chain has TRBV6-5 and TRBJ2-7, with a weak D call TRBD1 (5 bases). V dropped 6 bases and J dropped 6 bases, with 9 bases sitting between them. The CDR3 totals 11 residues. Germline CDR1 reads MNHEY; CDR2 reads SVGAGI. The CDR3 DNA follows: TGTGCCAGCAGGCAGGGTCCCGAGCAGTACTTC. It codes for CASRQGPEQYF.

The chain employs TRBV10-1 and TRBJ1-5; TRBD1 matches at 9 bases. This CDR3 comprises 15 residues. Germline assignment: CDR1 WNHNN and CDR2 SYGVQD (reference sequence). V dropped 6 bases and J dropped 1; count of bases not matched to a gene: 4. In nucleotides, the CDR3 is TGCGCCAGCAGATCAGGGACAGGGAGCAATCAGCCCCAGCATTTT. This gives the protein CASRSGTGSNQPQHF.

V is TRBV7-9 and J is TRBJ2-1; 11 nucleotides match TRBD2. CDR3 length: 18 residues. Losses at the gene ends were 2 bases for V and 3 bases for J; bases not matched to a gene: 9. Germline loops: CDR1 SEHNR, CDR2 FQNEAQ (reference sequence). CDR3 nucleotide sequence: TGTGCCAGCAGCTTATCGTTTCTAGCGGGAGGTATCTACAATGAGCAGTTCTTC. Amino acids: CASSLSFLAGGIYNEQFF.

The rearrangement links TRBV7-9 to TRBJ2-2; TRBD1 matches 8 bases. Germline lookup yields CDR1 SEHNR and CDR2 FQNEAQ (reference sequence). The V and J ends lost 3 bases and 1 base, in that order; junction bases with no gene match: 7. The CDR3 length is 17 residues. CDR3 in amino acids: CASSLGVGTGNTGELFF. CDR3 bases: TGTGCCAGCAGCTTGGGGGTCGGGACAGGGAACACCGGGGAGCTGTTTTTT.

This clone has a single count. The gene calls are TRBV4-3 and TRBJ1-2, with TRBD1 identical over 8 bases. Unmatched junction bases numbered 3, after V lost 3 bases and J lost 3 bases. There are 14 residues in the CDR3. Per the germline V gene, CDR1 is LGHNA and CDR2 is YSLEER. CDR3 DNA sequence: TGCGCCAGCAGCCACGGACAGGGTGACTATGGCTACACCTTC. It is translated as CASSHGQGDYGYTF.

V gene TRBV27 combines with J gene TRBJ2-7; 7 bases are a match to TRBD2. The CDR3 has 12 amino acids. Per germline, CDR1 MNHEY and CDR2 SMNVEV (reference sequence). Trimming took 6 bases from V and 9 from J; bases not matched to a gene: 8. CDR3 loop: CASSPPGGRQYF. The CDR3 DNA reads TGTGCCAGCAGCCCGCCGGGAGGACGGCAGTACTTC.

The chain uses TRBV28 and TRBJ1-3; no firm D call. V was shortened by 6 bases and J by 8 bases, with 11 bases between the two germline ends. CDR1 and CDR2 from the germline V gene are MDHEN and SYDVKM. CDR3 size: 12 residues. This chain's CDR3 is CASRQGKDTIYF. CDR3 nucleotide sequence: TGTGCCAGCAGGCAAGGGAAGGACACCATATATTTT.

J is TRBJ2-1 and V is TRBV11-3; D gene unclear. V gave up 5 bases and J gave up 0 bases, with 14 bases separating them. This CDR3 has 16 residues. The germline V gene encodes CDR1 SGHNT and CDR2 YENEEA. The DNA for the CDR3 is TGTGCCAGCAGCCCCCGAGGCGCCAGCTCCTACAATGAGCAGTTCTTC. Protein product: CASSPRGASSYNEQFF.

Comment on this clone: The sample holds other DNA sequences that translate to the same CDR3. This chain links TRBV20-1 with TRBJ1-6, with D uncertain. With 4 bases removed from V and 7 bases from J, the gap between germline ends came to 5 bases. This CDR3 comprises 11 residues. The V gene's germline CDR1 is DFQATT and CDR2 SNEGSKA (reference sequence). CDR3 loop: CSAIPNSPLHF. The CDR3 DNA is TGCAGTGCTATACCAAATTCACCCCTCCACTTT.

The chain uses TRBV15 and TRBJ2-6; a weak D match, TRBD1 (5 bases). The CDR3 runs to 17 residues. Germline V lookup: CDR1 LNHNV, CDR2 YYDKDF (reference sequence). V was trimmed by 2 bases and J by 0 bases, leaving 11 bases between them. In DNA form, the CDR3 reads TGTGCCACCAGCAGACTCGGACAAGCCTCTGGGGCCAACGTCCTGACTTTC. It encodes CATSRLGQASGANVLTF.

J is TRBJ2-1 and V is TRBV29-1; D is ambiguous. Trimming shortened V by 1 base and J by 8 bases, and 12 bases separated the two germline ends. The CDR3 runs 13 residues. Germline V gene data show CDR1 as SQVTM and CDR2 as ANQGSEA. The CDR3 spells CSVEGPGSDEQFF. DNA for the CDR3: TGCAGCGTTGAAGGCCCCGGATCGGATGAGCAGTTCTTC.

CDR3 region: CASSQSPHRGEQYF. For the CDR3, the DNA is TGTGCCAGCAGCCAAAGCCCTCACAGGGGCGAGCAGTACTTC. The V and J genes are TRBV3-1 (or the pseudogene TRBV3-2) and TRBJ2-7; 7 bases align to TRBD1. The CDR3 extends over 14 amino acids. V trimming: 2 bases; J trimming: 6 bases; junction bases outside the gene matches: 7. Germline V CDR1 and CDR2: LGHDT, YNNKEL (reference sequence).

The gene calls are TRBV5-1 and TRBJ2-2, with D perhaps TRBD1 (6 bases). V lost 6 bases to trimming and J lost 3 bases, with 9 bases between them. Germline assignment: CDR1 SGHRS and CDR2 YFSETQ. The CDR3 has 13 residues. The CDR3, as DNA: TGCGCCAGCAAGGACAGTGACACCGGGGAGCTGTTTTTT. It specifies CASKDSDTGELFF.

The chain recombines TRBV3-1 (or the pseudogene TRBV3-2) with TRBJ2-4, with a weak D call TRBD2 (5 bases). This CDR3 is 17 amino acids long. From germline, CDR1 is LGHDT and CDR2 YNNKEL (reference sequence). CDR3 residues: CPAAKGVPFAKKNIQYF. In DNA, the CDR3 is TGTCCAGCAGCAAAGGGAGTCCCATTTGCAAAGAAAAACATTCAGTACTTC.

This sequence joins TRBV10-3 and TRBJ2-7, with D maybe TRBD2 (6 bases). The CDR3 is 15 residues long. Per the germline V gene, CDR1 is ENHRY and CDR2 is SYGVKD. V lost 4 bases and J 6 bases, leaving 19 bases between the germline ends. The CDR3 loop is CAISGRGTSDLEQYF. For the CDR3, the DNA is TGTGCCATCAGTGGACGCGGGACTTCCGATCTCGAGCAGTACTTC.

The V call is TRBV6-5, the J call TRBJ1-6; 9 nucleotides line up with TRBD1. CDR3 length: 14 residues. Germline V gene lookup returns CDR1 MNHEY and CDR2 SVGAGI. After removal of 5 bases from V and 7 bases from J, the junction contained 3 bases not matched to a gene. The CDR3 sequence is CASSRTGENSPLHF. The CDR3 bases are TGTGCCAGCAGTAGGACAGGGGAGAATTCACCCCTCCACTTT.

CDR3 nucleotides: TGTGCCAGCAGCTTAGGGTCTAGCGGGAAGGCGAACACCGGGGAGCTGTTTTTT. It is translated as CASSLGSSGKANTGELFF. The V and J genes are TRBV7-6 and TRBJ2-2; 9 bases are a match to TRBD2. The CDR3 has 18 amino acids. J lost 0 bases, V lost 1 base, and 6 bases had no gene match. CDR1 is SGHVS and CDR2 is FNYEAQ in the germline V gene.

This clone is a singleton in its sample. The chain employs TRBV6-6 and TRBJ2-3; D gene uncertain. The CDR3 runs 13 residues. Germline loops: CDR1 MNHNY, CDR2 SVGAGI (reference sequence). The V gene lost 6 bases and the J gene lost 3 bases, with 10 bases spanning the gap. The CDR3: CASSPDGTDTQYF. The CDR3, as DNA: TGTGCCAGCAGCCCGGACGGAACAGATACGCAGTATTTT.

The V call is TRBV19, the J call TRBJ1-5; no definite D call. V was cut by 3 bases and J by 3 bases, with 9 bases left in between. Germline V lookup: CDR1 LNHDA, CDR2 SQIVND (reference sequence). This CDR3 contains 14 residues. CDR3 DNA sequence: TGTGCCAGTAGTATGGGCCGGACCAATCAGCCCCAGCATTTT. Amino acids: CASSMGRTNQPQHF.

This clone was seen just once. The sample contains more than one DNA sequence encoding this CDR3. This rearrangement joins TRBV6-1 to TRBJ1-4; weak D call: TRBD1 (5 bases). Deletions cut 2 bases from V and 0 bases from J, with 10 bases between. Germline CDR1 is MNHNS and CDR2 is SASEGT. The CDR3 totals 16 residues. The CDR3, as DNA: TGTGCCAGCAGTGAATACGCGGGGGCAACTAATGAAAAACTGTTTTTT. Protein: CASSEYAGATNEKLFF.

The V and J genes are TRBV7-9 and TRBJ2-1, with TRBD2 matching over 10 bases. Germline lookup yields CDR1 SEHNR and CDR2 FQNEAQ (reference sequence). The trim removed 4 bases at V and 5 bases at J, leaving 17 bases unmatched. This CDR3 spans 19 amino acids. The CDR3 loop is CASSSSGIVTSGEDNEQFF. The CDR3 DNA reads TGTGCCAGCAGCTCCAGCGGTATAGTAACTAGCGGGGAGGACAATGAGCAGTTCTTC.

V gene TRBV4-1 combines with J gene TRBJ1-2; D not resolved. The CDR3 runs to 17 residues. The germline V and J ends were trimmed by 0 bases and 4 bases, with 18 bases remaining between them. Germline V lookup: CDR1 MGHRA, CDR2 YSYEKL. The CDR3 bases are TGCGCCAGCAGCCAAGAAGGCGTAAAGATGAGACCCTATGGCTACACCTTC. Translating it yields CASSQEGVKMRPYGYTF.